Shown below are 11 T cell receptor beta chains from a single sample sequenced in a study of blood T cell repertoires in COVID-19. Profiling relied on immunoSEQ multiplex PCR, and the TCRdb table lists in-frame clones only, not all of them. The data contain over 300,000 clones, 90% of them singletons. The sequenced sample was peripheral blood. The receptors were gathered from a man between 18 and 35 years old with active or convalescent COVID-19.

This sequence joins TRBV5-6 and TRBJ1-2; no reliable D call. Trimming stripped 0 bases from V and 5 bases from J, with 11 bases between. This CDR3 spans 14 amino acids. Per the germline V gene, CDR1 is SGHDT and CDR2 is YYEEEE. This CDR3 is CASSLVNDGYGYTF. The CDR3 DNA follows: TGTGCCAGCAGCTTGGTAAATGACGGGTATGGCTACACCTTC.

V and J are TRBV18 and TRBJ2-1, with TRBD2 as a possible D gene (5 bases). Germline CDR1 and CDR2: KGHSH and LQKENI. This CDR3 contains 16 residues. Trimming left V 3 bases short and J 2 bases short, with 14 bases between. CDR3 loop: CASSPANGIPYNEQFF. Here the CDR3 DNA reads TGTGCCAGCTCACCGGCCAACGGGATTCCCTACAATGAGCAGTTCTTC.

The chain links TRBV6-5 to TRBJ2-3; D is possibly TRBD1 (5 bases). Germline values: CDR1 MNHEY, CDR2 SVGAGI. The CDR3 is 13 residues long. V was cut by 6 bases and J by 5 bases, with 12 bases left in between. This CDR3 is CASSNQGRDTQYF. CDR3 bases: TGTGCCAGCAGCAACCAGGGTAGAGATACGCAGTATTTT.

This chain uses TRBV19 with TRBJ1-4; the match to TRBD1 covers 10 bases. Germline loops: CDR1 LNHDA, CDR2 SQIVND (reference sequence). The CDR3 is made up of 15 amino acids. The V gene end was trimmed by 5 bases and the J gene end by 7 bases; junction bases not matched to a gene: 7. The CDR3 DNA is TGTGCCAGTAGTGCTCCCGGACAGGGGGGTGAAAAACTGTTTTTT. Its translation: CASSAPGQGGEKLFF.

This clone was seen repeatedly, ten times or more. The J gene is TRBJ2-7, the V gene TRBV29-1; TRBD2 matches 9 bases. This CDR3 contains 14 residues. Trimming at V came to 4 bases and at J to 5 bases, leaving 9 bases not matched to a gene. Germline V gene lookup returns CDR1 SQVTM and CDR2 ANQGSEA. CDR3 amino acids: CSVGGSGGSDEQYF. The CDR3 nucleotides read TGCAGCGTTGGTGGTAGCGGGGGTTCGGACGAGCAGTACTTC.

V and J are TRBV18 and TRBJ2-7; 8 nucleotides match TRBD1. The germline gives CDR1 KGHSH, CDR2 LQKENI. V shed 6 bases and J 5 bases; nucleotides not matched to a gene: 9. The CDR3 spans 14 residues. CDR3 sequence: CASSQGQGNDEQYF. In DNA form, the CDR3 reads TGTGCCAGCTCCCAAGGACAGGGCAATGACGAGCAGTACTTC.

The chain employs TRBV9 and TRBJ2-1; 15 nucleotides match TRBD2. J was trimmed by 0 bases and V by 4 bases; bases with no gene match: 11. Germline values: CDR1 SGDLS, CDR2 YYNGEE. The CDR3 totals 20 residues. CDR3 sequence reads: CASSPRGTSGRSSSYNEQFF. CDR3 bases: TGTGCCAGCAGCCCACGGGGGACTAGCGGGAGGTCTAGCTCCTACAATGAGCAGTTCTTC.

This chain connects TRBV5-4 to TRBJ2-7; 7 positions agree with TRBD2. CDR3 length equals 14 residues. V was pared by 0 bases and J by 4 bases, with 4 bases of the junction left unmatched. Germline lookup yields CDR1 SGHNT and CDR2 YYREEE (reference sequence). In nucleotides, the CDR3 is TGTGCCAGCAGCTTGGAACTAGCGATATACGAGCAGTACTTC. Its translation is CASSLELAIYEQYF.

Turning to this clone: Other nucleotide sequences in the sample specify the same CDR3. The chain has TRBV12-3 or TRBV12-4 and TRBJ1-3; D is unresolved. This CDR3 has 12 residues. V was shortened by 3 bases and J by 2 bases, with 2 bases between the two germline ends. CDR3 sequence reads: CASSFAGNTIYF. In DNA, the CDR3 is TGTGCCAGCAGTTTCGCTGGAAACACCATATATTTT.

V gene TRBV29-1 combines with J gene TRBJ2-1; D is possibly TRBD1 (6 bases). Germline loops: CDR1 SQVTM, CDR2 ANQGSEA. This CDR3 has 15 residues. V was trimmed by 3 bases and J by 0 bases, leaving 12 bases between them. The CDR3 spells CSVESWDTSYNEQFF. The CDR3 bases are TGCAGCGTTGAGTCATGGGACACCTCCTACAATGAGCAGTTCTTC.

This chain links TRBV6-2 or TRBV6-3 with TRBJ1-1; a possible D gene is TRBD1 (6 bases). Trimming took 0 bases from V and 2 from J, leaving 19 bases between them. The V gene's germline CDR1 is MNHEY and CDR2 SVGEGT. This CDR3 contains 18 residues. The CDR3 DNA reads as TGTGCCAGCAGTTACTCTATTCGGCGGGGGCAGGGAAACACTGAAGCTTTCTTT. This codes for CASSYSIRRGQGNTEAFF.